This T cell receptor beta chain emerged from a study of T-cell reconstitution after alpha-beta-depleted transplantation in children. This CDR3 has 15 amino acids. Germline V gene sequence: CDR1 DFQATT, CDR2 SNEGSKA (reference sequence). V was trimmed by 2 bases and J by 0 bases, leaving 13 bases between them. Unique molecular identifiers were incorporated into the prepared TCRbeta library. TCRdb analysed the PCR reads with MiXCR anew, one entry per CDR3 protein. The sample holds under 400,000 distinct CDR3 sequences; 23% are singletons and the top ten take over 9.5%. The rearrangement links TRBV20-1 to TRBJ1-2, with D maybe TRBD1 (5 bases). The clonotype originates from a male patient aged 10-17 years who had a stem cell transplant for acute lymphoblastic leukemia, so the T cells may come from the graft donor. The material sequenced was PBMCs, mostly from graft donor cells, taken 180 days after TCRalphabeta/CD19-depleted stem cell transplant. In DNA, the CDR3 is TGCAGTGCTAGAAGGCAGGGAAGGGCTAACTATGGCTACACCTTC. Amino acids: CSARRQGRANYGYTF.